The 16 T cell receptor beta chains reported below all come from one sample, sequenced in a study of blood T cell repertoires in COVID-19 (TCRdb year 2020). The method was the immunoSEQ multiplex PCR assay. TCRdb carries this immuneACCESS record with in-frame sequences only. Its versions omit some clonotypes, under half of them owing to an unresolved V gene in the studies checked, with the rest unexplained. Within this sample are 490,000 or so clones, with about 88% of them counted one time only. 6.5% to 8.5% of the sample lies in the top ten. Source material: PBMCs or T cells enriched from blood (not recorded which). These receptors were obtained from a woman in her sixties or seventies who had recovered from COVID-19.

V is TRBV12-5 and J is TRBJ1-5; no firm D call. Germline V CDR1 and CDR2: LGHNT, FRNRAP. V lost 1 base and J 2 bases, leaving 6 bases between the germline ends. This CDR3 spans 14 amino acids. CDR3 sequence reads: CASGLAPGNQPQHF. In DNA form, the CDR3 reads TGTGCTAGTGGTTTGGCGCCAGGCAATCAGCCCCAGCATTTT.

This rearrangement joins TRBV19 to TRBJ2-1, with 8 bases identical to TRBD2. Germline trimming cut 7 bases from V and 7 bases from J; bases unmatched to any gene: 12. There are 15 residues in the CDR3. Germline V gene sequence: CDR1 LNHDA, CDR2 SQIVND (reference sequence). DNA of the CDR3: TGTGCCAGTACCCCGACGGCGGGGGGTAGGAATGAGCAGTTCTTC. It translates to CASTPTAGGRNEQFF.

This clone was seen just once. CDR3 DNA: TGTGCCATCAGTGTTGGCAGGATAGCTGAAGCTTTCTTT. It codes for CAISVGRIAEAFF. V gene TRBV10-3 combines with J gene TRBJ1-1; unclear D gene. The CDR3 spans 13 residues. Trimming removed 4 bases from V and 6 bases from J, with 12 bases in between. Germline assignment: CDR1 ENHRY and CDR2 SYGVKD.

The rearrangement uses TRBV6-5 and TRBJ1-2, with a tentative D call TRBD1 (6 bases). Between the trimmed V and J ends, which lost 11 bases and 4 bases, there was a span of 14 bases. The CDR3 covers 12 residues. Germline-derived CDR1 and CDR2 are MNHEY and SVGAGI. CDR3 coding DNA: TGTGCCGGGCGGACAGCTCCCTATGGCTACACCTTC. Translation gives CAGRTAPYGYTF.

This chain connects TRBV5-6 to TRBJ2-5; the D is unclear. With 1 base removed from V and 4 bases from J, the gap between germline ends came to 14 bases. The CDR3 is made up of 15 amino acids. Germline V CDR1 and CDR2: SGHDT, YYEEEE. This chain's CDR3 is CASSLIDGSVETQYF. CDR3 bases: TGTGCCAGCAGCTTGATCGACGGGTCGGTAGAGACCCAGTACTTC. The full variable domain, rest sourced from reference TRBV5-6 and TRBJ2-5, is DAGVTQSPTHLIKTRGQQVTLRCSPKSGHDTVSWYQQALGQGPQFIFQYYEEEERQRGNFPDRFSGHQFPNYSSELNVNALLLGDSALYLCASSLIDGSVETQYFGPGTRLLVL.

This chain links TRBV12-3 or TRBV12-4 with TRBJ1-2; unclear D gene. Trimming cost V 0 bases and J 3 bases, with 5 bases left between them. The CDR3 runs to 13 residues. The CDR3 is CASSLAAYYGYTF. DNA of the CDR3: TGTGCCAGCAGTTTAGCGGCCTACTATGGCTACACCTTC.

The rearrangement joins TRBV12-2 to TRBJ2-1; TRBD2, the table's D call, lacks a check against the DNA. TRBV12-2 is marked as a pseudogene. The CDR3 totals 12 residues. CDR3 coding DNA: TGTGCCCTAAAGGCGGCCGTGGATGAGCAGTTCTTC. It encodes CALKAAVDEQFF.

The chain employs TRBV13 and TRBJ2-3; 11 nucleotides agree with TRBD2. Germline V gives CDR1 PRHDT, CDR2 FYEKMQ (reference sequence). The CDR3 consists of 19 residues. The trim removed 7 bases at V and 7 bases at J, leaving 22 bases unmatched. This chain's CDR3 is CASTSLGLAGGGNTHTQYF. CDR3 nucleotides: TGTGCCAGCACCTCGTTGGGGCTAGCGGGGGGAGGGAACACGCATACGCAGTATTTT.

The sample holds one count of this clone. CDR3 sequence reads: CASSLPSGTDTQYF. CDR3 sequence (DNA): TGCGCCAGCAGCTTGCCTAGCGGGACAGATACGCAGTATTTT. This sequence joins TRBV5-1 and TRBJ2-3; 8 positions match TRBD2. Germline trimming cut 1 base from V and 3 bases from J; bases unmatched to any gene: 1. This CDR3 has 14 amino acids. Germline CDR1 SGHRS, CDR2 YFSETQ.

The chain employs TRBV6-2 or TRBV6-3 and TRBJ2-5, with 9 bases matching TRBD2. Trimming cost V 2 bases and J 1 base; bases outside gene matches: 11. The CDR3 loop spans 18 amino acids. Germline CDR1 and CDR2: MNHEY and SVGEGT. Written as DNA, the CDR3 is TGTGCCAGCAGTTACGTGCTAGCGGGGTTCATTCGCCAAGAGACCCAGTACTTC. As protein: CASSYVLAGFIRQETQYF.

V gene TRBV2 combines with J gene TRBJ1-6; a possible D gene is TRBD1 (6 bases). Trimming shortened V by 6 bases and J by 7 bases, and 10 bases separated the two germline ends. Germline lookup yields CDR1 SNHLY and CDR2 FYNNEI. The CDR3 runs 13 residues. The CDR3 spells CASRMDSNSPLHF. CDR3 nucleotide sequence: TGTGCCAGCAGGATGGACAGCAATTCACCCCTCCACTTT.

The genes are TRBV5-1 and TRBJ2-5, with D perhaps TRBD1 (6 bases). Trimming took 0 bases from V and 1 from J, leaving 13 bases between them. There are 16 residues in the CDR3. The germline V gene encodes CDR1 SGHRS and CDR2 YFSETQ. CDR3 nucleotides: TGCGCCAGCAGCTTGGCCGAGAGGGGGACCCAAGAGACCCAGTACTTC. Translation: CASSLAERGTQETQYF. Together with reference TRBV5-1 and TRBJ2-5, the CDR3 gives the full variable domain: KAGVTQTPRYLIKTRGQQVTLSCSPISGHRSVSWYQQTPGQGLQFLFEYFSETQRNKGNFPGRFSGRQFSNSRSEMNVSTLELGDSALYLCASSLAERGTQETQYFGPGTRLLVL.

This clone was counted once. The CDR3: CASSPRGRAQYF. The CDR3 nucleotides read TGTGCCAGCAGCCCGAGAGGTCGCGCGCAGTATTTT. V and J are TRBV3-1 (or the pseudogene TRBV3-2) and TRBJ2-3; D is uncertain. This CDR3 has 12 residues. Trimming took off 4 bases at V and 10 bases at J, with 12 bases between the two ends. Per germline, CDR1 LGHDT and CDR2 YNNKEL (reference sequence).

The chain employs TRBV21-1 and TRBJ1-2; the table's D call, TRBD1, has no DNA check behind it. TRBV21-1 is a documented pseudogene. The CDR3 is 16 residues long. CDR3 in DNA: TGTGCCAGCAGCAAAGTCAAGGCAGGGAACGGCTATGGCTACACCTTC. It encodes CASSKVKAGNGYGYTF.

The chain carries TRBV6-5 and TRBJ2-7; the D gene is possibly TRBD2 (6 bases). This CDR3 region has 13 residues. CDR1 is MNHEY, CDR2 SVGAGI, per germline. Trimming left V 6 bases short and J 3 bases short, with 12 bases between. CDR3 loop: CASRRGPGYEQYF. CDR3 sequence (DNA): TGTGCCAGCAGGCGGGGTCCTGGCTACGAGCAGTACTTC.

This clone was recorded once. This chain connects TRBV13 to TRBJ2-1; tentative D call: TRBD1 (7 bases). This CDR3 is built from 17 residues. V lost 3 bases and J lost 0, with 15 bases in between. Looked up from germline, CDR1 is PRHDT and CDR2 is FYEKMQ (reference sequence). Here the CDR3 DNA reads TGTGCCAGCAGCTTGGGAGGTCAGGGGGGCTCCTACAATGAGCAGTTCTTC. It specifies CASSLGGQGGSYNEQFF.